This T cell receptor beta chain is drawn from a study of post-analysis software for immune sequencing data. At the level of the study: Included courses were relapsing-remitting and secondary progressive multiple sclerosis; progressive-relapsing multiple sclerosis was also included.

Unique molecular identifiers were present in the TCR beta cDNA libraries. TCRdb passed the PCR reads through MiXCR, listing each CDR3 protein once. This table holds about half a million distinct CDR3 sequences, 30% to 40% found once. With 1 base clipped from V and 2 bases from J, the junction kept 7 bases outside the gene matches. CDR1 and CDR2 from the germline V gene are DFQATT and SNEGSKA (reference sequence). This CDR3 region has 15 residues. Study findings and constraints: Samples sharing a preparation batch grouped tightly together when assessed by F measure. Controls had significantly higher normalized Chao1 diversity than multiple sclerosis patients. Compared with controls, patients had more of five TRBV segments, including TRBV5-6, TRBV5-1 and TRBV20-1.

The table lists this clonotype with a few counts. Its antigen is not identified. The gene calls are TRBV20-1 and TRBJ2-7, with 8 bases that match TRBD2. Specimen: blood. This receptor was identified in a girl aged 2-17 years with multiple sclerosis. CDR3 coding DNA: TGCAGTGCTAGAGCGCCCGCGGGGGGTACCTACGAGCAGTACTTC. Encoded protein: CSARAPAGGTYEQYF.